The rows below give T cell receptor beta chains drawn from one sample of a study of shared clonotypes between healthy human individuals. Only in-frame clones appear in the TCRdb table, and some are missing; sequencing was by immunoSEQ multiplex PCR. The repertoire consists of some 2,000,000 clones, with about 95% occurring once and the leading ten covering 0.13%. Source material: naive CD4+ T cells sorted from blood. The source of these receptors is a man aged 18 to 30 in good health. Both conserved end residues are part of each CDR3. A D gene is named only where the DNA matches it firmly. Only part of the rows carry a size: once, few, many, or a class if the clone is expanded.

J	D	V	size	CDR3	DNA
TRBJ1-1	NA	TRBV28	NA	CASTSRGNTEAFF	TGTGCCAGCACCTCGCGGGGTAACACTGAAGCTTTCTTT
TRBJ1-1	TRBD1	TRBV6-5	NA	CASSNEPGGNTEAFF	TGTGCCAGCAGCAACGAGCCAGGGGGGAACACTGAAGCTTTCTTT
TRBJ2-3	TRBD2	TRBV11-3	NA	CASSFSGGADTQYF	TGTGCCAGCAGCTTTAGCGGGGGGGCAGATACGCAGTATTTT
TRBJ2-5	NA	TRBV21-1	once	CASSKSSGETQYF	TGTGCCAGCAGCAAAAGCTCGGGGGAGACCCAGTACTTC
TRBJ2-7	NA	TRBV6-6	NA	CASSPTAGTATYEQYF	TGTGCCAGCAGTCCAACAGCCGGGACGGCAACCTACGAGCAGTACTTC
TRBJ2-2	NA	TRBV19	NA	CASTGAKGSGAGELFF	TGTGCCAGTACCGGCGCCAAGGGTTCAGGGGCCGGGGAGCTGTTTTTT
TRBJ2-2	NA	TRBV6-5	NA	CASQYRGTGELFF	TGTGCCAGCCAATATCGGGGGACCGGGGAGCTGTTTTTT
TRBJ1-2	TRBD1	TRBV5-8	NA	CASSETQGAEYGYTF	TGTGCCAGCAGCGAGACACAGGGGGCAGAATATGGCTACACCTTC
TRBJ2-2	TRBD1	TRBV19	NA	CASQGRGSLNTGELFF	TGTGCCAGTCAAGGCAGGGGGAGCTTAAACACCGGGGAGCTGTTTTTT
TRBJ2-2	NA	TRBV7-6	NA	CASSSGRNTGELFF	TGTGCCAGCAGCTCAGGACGGAACACCGGGGAGCTGTTTTTT
TRBJ1-3	TRBD1	TRBV10-3	NA	CAISEQGAGNTIYF	TGTGCCATCAGTGAACAGGGGGCGGGAAACACCATATATTTT
TRBJ1-2	NA	TRBV28	NA	CASSSGTRYGYTF	TGTGCCAGCAGTTCCGGGACAAGATATGGCTACACCTTC
TRBJ2-3	NA	TRBV6-6	NA	CASISGKNTDTQYF	TGTGCCAGCATATCGGGGAAGAACACAGATACGCAGTATTTT
TRBJ2-2	NA	TRBV13	NA	CASSLVRAAGELFF	TGTGCCAGCAGCTTAGTACGGGCAGCCGGGGAGCTGTTTTTT
TRBJ2-2	NA	TRBV30	NA	CAWDKSAGELFF	TGTGCCTGGGACAAATCGGCCGGGGAGCTGTTTTTT
TRBJ1-1	NA	TRBV5-1	NA	CASSLVNTEAFF	TGCGCCAGCAGCTTGGTAAATACCGAAGCTTTCTTT
TRBJ2-7	NA	TRBV4-1	NA	CASSPNTASRSYEQYF	TGCGCCAGCAGCCCTAATACAGCTTCCCGTTCCTACGAGCAGTACTTC
TRBJ2-5	TRBD2	TRBV5-1	NA	CASSWNPSGLETQYF	TGCGCCAGCAGCTGGAACCCTAGCGGTCTCGAGACCCAGTACTTC
TRBJ1-3	NA	TRBV4-2	NA	CASSPNRDTIYF	TGTGCCAGCAGCCCCAATAGGGACACCATATATTTT
TRBJ1-5	NA	TRBV6-5	NA	CASSYGKDPSNQPQHF	TGTGCCAGCAGCTACGGGAAGGACCCTAGCAATCAGCCCCAGCATTTT
TRBJ1-4	NA	TRBV15	NA	CATSSRDGIEKLFF	TGTGCCACCAGCTCCCGGGACGGAATCGAAAAACTGTTTTTT
TRBJ2-7	NA	TRBV7-8	NA	CASSLWGGGASYEQYF	TGTGCCAGCAGCTTATGGGGTGGAGGGGCCTCCTACGAGCAGTACTTC
TRBJ2-7	NA	TRBV7-2	NA	CASSFLDEYEQYF	TGTGCCAGCAGCTTCCTGGATGAATACGAGCAGTACTTC
TRBJ2-3	NA	TRBV28	NA	CASSPGQTDTQYF	TGTGCCAGCAGTCCAGGACAGACAGATACGCAGTATTTT
TRBJ2-7	TRBD1	TRBV5-1	once	CASSFGDRDSYEQYF	TGCGCCAGCAGCTTTGGCGACAGGGACTCCTACGAGCAGTACTTC
TRBJ2-7	NA	TRBV6-5	NA	CASSQSQTGYNEQYF	TGTGCCAGCAGTCAGTCCCAGACAGGCTATAACGAGCAGTACTTC
TRBJ1-3	NA	TRBV19	once	CASSDRFITGNTIYF	TGTGCCAGTAGTGATCGATTTATAACTGGAAACACCATATATTTT
TRBJ2-5	TRBD2	TRBV10-3	NA	CAISGLAQETQYF	TGTGCCATCTCAGGACTAGCCCAAGAGACCCAGTACTTC
TRBJ1-2	NA	TRBV7-2	NA	CASRLTGQHYGYTF	TGTGCCAGCAGGCTAACGGGGCAGCACTATGGCTACACCTTC
TRBJ2-3	TRBD2	TRBV4-1	NA	CASSQAQWGTSGRGTDTQYF	TGCGCCAGCAGCCAAGCACAGTGGGGTACTAGCGGGAGGGGCACAGATACGCAGTATTTT
TRBJ1-1	NA	TRBV11-2	NA	CASSFARGGTEAFF	TGTGCCAGCAGCTTTGCCAGGGGAGGGACTGAAGCTTTCTTT
TRBJ2-3	NA	TRBV5-1	NA	CASSLEGPGSTDTQYF	TGCGCCAGCAGCTTGGAGGGGCCGGGGAGCACAGATACGCAGTATTTT
TRBJ1-1	NA	TRBV19	NA	CASSLDWMNTEAFF	TGTGCCAGTAGTTTAGATTGGATGAACACTGAAGCTTTCTTT
TRBJ2-3	TRBD2	TRBV30	NA	CAWSPGTSVRQDTQYF	TGTGCCTGGAGTCCCGGGACTAGCGTTCGTCAAGATACGCAGTATTTT
TRBJ1-1	NA	TRBV10-3	NA	CAIRKDTEAFF	TGTGCCATCAGAAAGGACACTGAAGCTTTCTTT
TRBJ1-5	NA	TRBV30	NA	CAWSGGGVSNQPQHF	TGTGCCTGGAGTGGCGGGGGAGTGAGCAATCAGCCCCAGCATTTT
TRBJ2-3	TRBD2	TRBV18	NA	CASSPPGRDYSTDTQYF	TGTGCCAGCTCACCACCGGGGAGGGACTACAGCACAGATACGCAGTATTTT
TRBJ2-1	TRBD2	TRBV7-9	NA	CASTRAGGIYNEQFF	TGTGCCAGCACTCGAGCGGGAGGGATATACAATGAGCAGTTCTTC
TRBJ1-5	NA	TRBV30	NA	CAWSDKRNQPQHF	TGTGCCTGGAGTGATAAACGGAATCAGCCCCAGCATTTT
TRBJ2-1	NA	TRBV28	NA	CASSYVNYNEQFF	TGTGCCAGCAGCTACGTAAACTACAATGAGCAGTTCTTC
TRBJ1-2	NA	TRBV7-9	NA	CASSLKAGANGYTF	TGTGCCAGCAGCTTAAAGGCAGGGGCAAATGGCTACACCTTC
TRBJ2-7	NA	TRBV21-1	once	CASGLGGVAYEQYF	TGTGCCAGCGGCCTCGGGGGGGTGGCCTACGAGCAGTACTTC
TRBJ2-2	NA	TRBV7-9	NA	CASSFGEKRMTGELFF	TGTGCCAGCAGCTTCGGGGAGAAGCGGATGACCGGGGAGCTGTTTTTT